This entry lists 14 T cell receptor beta chains sequenced from one sample in a study of blood T cell repertoires in COVID-19. Sequencing used immunoSEQ multiplex PCR; TCRdb keeps in-frame clones, though not all of them. The sample includes 360,000 or so clones, roughly 84% of them seen just once. The sequenced sample consisted of PBMCs or T cells enriched from blood (not recorded which). The receptors were gathered from a woman under 40 who had recovered from COVID-19.

CDR3 nucleotide sequence: TGCGCCAGCAGCCACTCAGGGCAGGACTATGGCTACACCTTC. Protein: CASSHSGQDYGYTF. This chain uses TRBV5-1 with TRBJ1-2, with a tentative D call TRBD1 (5 bases). The V gene's germline CDR1 is SGHRS and CDR2 YFSETQ. The ends were cut back, 4 bases at V and 3 bases at J, with 13 bases in the middle. This CDR3 spans 14 amino acids.

The rearrangement links TRBV11-2 to TRBJ1-2, with D maybe TRBD1 (6 bases). In germline, CDR1 is SGHAT, CDR2 FQNNGV. V was pared by 4 bases and J by 0 bases, with 15 bases between. CDR3 length equals 16 residues. The CDR3 coding sequence is TGTGCCAGCAGCTCCCAAGGACAGTTCTCTAACTATGGCTACACCTTC. It encodes CASSSQGQFSNYGYTF. Variable domain in full (rest from reference TRBV11-2 and TRBJ1-2): EAGVAQSPRYKIIEKRQSVAFWCNPISGHATLYWYQQILGQGPKLLIQFQNNGVVDDSQLPKDRFSAERLKGVDSTLKIQPAKLEDSAVYLCASSSQGQFSNYGYTFGSGTRLTVV.

The sample holds a few counts of this clone. The V and J genes are TRBV7-8 and TRBJ2-5; 9 bases are a match to TRBD2. The germline V gene encodes CDR1 SGHVS and CDR2 FQNEAQ. CDR3 length equals 14 residues. J lost 4 bases, V lost 7 bases, and 7 bases had no gene match. This chain's CDR3 is CASNPGLATETQYF. The CDR3, as DNA: TGTGCCAGCAACCCGGGACTAGCAACAGAGACCCAGTACTTC.

The chain uses TRBV15 and TRBJ1-6; no clear D. Trimming cost V 6 bases and J 9 bases, with 24 bases left between them. Germline V CDR1 and CDR2: LNHNV, YYDKDF (reference sequence). This CDR3 spans 17 amino acids. CDR3 in amino acids: CATRGGSDPLGGSPLHF. In nucleotides, the CDR3 is TGTGCCACCAGGGGAGGATCGGACCCCTTGGGCGGTTCACCCCTCCACTTT.

The rearrangement links TRBV24-1 to TRBJ2-2; D is perhaps TRBD1 (5 bases). The CDR3 runs to 14 residues. The germline V gene encodes CDR1 KGHDR and CDR2 SFDVKD. Trimming removed 10 bases at V and 2 bases at J, with 13 bases between. The CDR3, as DNA: TGTGCCACTAGGGGTCGTTTAAACACCGGGGAGCTGTTTTTT. It encodes CATRGRLNTGELFF.

V gene TRBV28 combines with J gene TRBJ2-7; tentative D call: TRBD1 (5 bases). CDR1 and CDR2 from the germline V gene are MDHEN and SYDVKM. V gave up 3 bases and J gave up 0 bases, with 9 bases separating them. The CDR3 totals 14 residues. The CDR3 DNA sequence: TGTGCCAGCAGTTTCCAGGGCGACTCCTACGAGCAGTACTTC. Translation: CASSFQGDSYEQYF.

The V gene is TRBV27, the J gene TRBJ1-1; no definite D call. This CDR3 is 15 amino acids long. Looked up from germline, CDR1 is MNHEY and CDR2 is SMNVEV (reference sequence). The ends were cut back, 0 bases at V and 2 bases at J, with 10 bases in the middle. CDR3 amino acids: CASSLSPGSNTEAFF. The CDR3 bases are TGTGCCAGCAGTTTATCTCCGGGTTCAAACACTGAAGCTTTCTTT.

This clone was counted once. The rearrangement uses TRBV7-3 and TRBJ2-5, with 7 bases matching TRBD1. V was pared by 1 base and J by 4 bases, with 6 bases of the junction left unmatched. Looked up from germline, CDR1 is SGHTA and CDR2 is FQGTGA. This CDR3 contains 15 residues. In DNA, the CDR3 is TGTGCCAGCAGCTTAAACAAGGGGGCGGGAGAGACCCAGTACTTC. Its translation is CASSLNKGAGETQYF. Filled out from reference TRBV7-3 and TRBJ2-5, the complete variable domain reads GAGVSQTPSNKVTEKGKYVELRCDPISGHTALYWYRQSLGQGPEFLIYFQGTGAADDSGLPNDRFFAVRPEGSVSTLKIQRTERGDSAVYLCASSLNKGAGETQYFGPGTRLLVL.

The J gene is TRBJ1-4, the V gene TRBV19; D is unclear. Trimming took 3 bases from V and 9 from J, leaving 17 bases between them. Germline V CDR1 and CDR2: LNHDA, SQIVND (reference sequence). The CDR3 is 15 amino acids. In DNA form, the CDR3 reads TGTGCCAGTAGTATTGGTGGCCTGGAGTCGAAAAAACTGTTTTTT. Translating it yields CASSIGGLESKKLFF.

The chain combines TRBV3-1 (or the pseudogene TRBV3-2) with TRBJ2-5, with 8 positions matching TRBD2. The CDR3 consists of 15 residues. CDR1 is LGHDT, CDR2 YNNKEL, per germline (reference sequence). V lost 4 bases and J lost 0; bases outside the gene matches: 4. The chain's CDR3 is CASSPRSGNQETQYF. In DNA, the CDR3 is TGTGCCAGCAGCCCCCGTAGCGGGAACCAAGAGACCCAGTACTTC.

This chain links TRBV27 with TRBJ2-3; TRBD2 is a possible D gene (6 bases). The length of the CDR3 is 13 residues. Germline lookup yields CDR1 MNHEY and CDR2 SMNVEV (reference sequence). V lost 5 bases, J lost 1 base, and 7 bases lay in between. CDR3 DNA sequence: TGTGCCAGCAGTCCTAGCGGCACAGATACGCAGTATTTT. Its protein is CASSPSGTDTQYF.

The chain uses TRBV3-1 (or the pseudogene TRBV3-2) and TRBJ1-1, with D possibly TRBD1 on 5 matching bases. V was shortened by 1 base and J by 1 base, with 16 bases between the two germline ends. CDR1 LGHDT and CDR2 YNNKEL come from the germline V gene (reference sequence). The CDR3 consists of 17 residues. The CDR3 loop reads CASSQGMLTGANTEAFF. For the CDR3, the DNA is TGTGCCAGCAGCCAAGGTATGCTAACAGGAGCGAACACTGAAGCTTTCTTT.

This clone appeared a single time. The J gene is TRBJ1-3, the V gene TRBV30; D unclear. The CDR3 is 11 amino acids. V lost 3 bases and J 4 bases, leaving 4 bases between the germline ends. Germline assignment: CDR1 GTSNPN and CDR2 SVGIG (reference sequence). The CDR3: CAWRRGNTIYF. CDR3 in DNA: TGTGCCTGGAGGAGGGGAAACACCATATATTTT.

The chain joins TRBV28 to TRBJ1-2; tentatively, D is TRBD1 (5 bases). CDR1 and CDR2 from the germline V gene are MDHEN and SYDVKM. The CDR3 runs 13 residues. Trimming left V 2 bases short and J 4 bases short, with 8 bases between. CDR3 loop: CASSLPGIYGYTF. Written as DNA, the CDR3 is TGTGCCAGCAGTTTACCAGGGATCTATGGCTACACCTTC.